The 26 T cell receptor beta chains presented below share a single source sample, sequenced in a study of cytomegalovirus exposure and HLA in healthy donors. The PCR made use of 60 Vbeta and 13 Jbeta primers. TCRdb keeps only in-frame clones here, not all; method: immunoSEQ multiplex PCR. This table holds 65,000 to 100,000 clones, 65% to 80% found once. The material sequenced was PBMCs. These receptors were obtained from a man aged 35 to 55 in good health and CMV-seronegative.

The chain carries TRBV11-2 and TRBJ1-4; perhaps TRBD1 as D (5 bases). The V gene lost 4 bases and the J gene lost 0 bases, with 15 bases spanning the gap. The germline gives CDR1 SGHAT, CDR2 FQNNGV. The CDR3 is made up of 17 amino acids. The CDR3 nucleotides are TGTGCCAGCAGCTCGTTGACAGAAAGGACAACTAATGAAAAACTGTTTTTT. It encodes CASSSLTERTTNEKLFF. The full variable domain, with the rest looked up from reference TRBV11-2 and TRBJ1-4, is EAGVAQSPRYKIIEKRQSVAFWCNPISGHATLYWYQQILGQGPKLLIQFQNNGVVDDSQLPKDRFSAERLKGVDSTLKIQPAKLEDSAVYLCASSSLTERTTNEKLFFGSGTQLSVL.

The chain combines TRBV25-1 with TRBJ1-1; D might be TRBD1 (6 bases). Trimming took off 6 bases at V and 6 bases at J, with 14 bases between the two ends. CDR3 size: 13 residues. Germline loops: CDR1 MGHDK, CDR2 SYGVNS. CDR3 sequence reads: CASSNLRGAEAFF. For the CDR3, the DNA is TGTGCCAGCAGCAACCTCAGGGGAGCTGAAGCTTTCTTT.

V usage is TRBV9 and J usage is TRBJ2-3, with a tentative D call TRBD2 (6 bases). Germline CDR1 SGDLS, CDR2 YYNGEE. CDR3 length: 15 amino acids. The V end was cut by 7 bases, the J end by 1 base, with 16 bases between. The CDR3 spells CASGGTDGGTDTQYF. The DNA for the CDR3 is TGTGCCAGCGGCGGGACCGACGGGGGCACAGATACGCAGTATTTT.

The V and J genes are TRBV10-3 and TRBJ2-7; the D is unclear. The length of the CDR3 is 12 residues. Trimming shortened V by 5 bases and J by 0 bases, and 5 bases separated the two germline ends. Germline V lookup: CDR1 ENHRY, CDR2 SYGVKD. CDR3 DNA sequence: TGTGCCATCAGTCAGGACTCCTACGAGCAGTACTTC. As protein: CAISQDSYEQYF.

This CDR3 reads CASSLEKIGSSNSPLHF. The CDR3 DNA sequence: TGTGCCAGCAGCTTAGAAAAAATCGGGAGTTCTAATTCACCCCTCCACTTT. The chain recombines TRBV7-2 with TRBJ1-6; no firm D call. V gave up 1 base and J gave up 6 bases, with 16 bases separating them. The CDR3 has 17 amino acids. The germline CDR1 and CDR2 sequences are SGHTA and FQGNSA.

The J gene is TRBJ1-4, the V gene TRBV28; D gene uncertain. CDR3 length: 13 amino acids. Germline CDR1 and CDR2: MDHEN and SYDVKM. Trimming left V 3 bases short and J 6 bases short, with 8 bases between. The CDR3 is CASSFMAYEKLFF. DNA for the CDR3: TGTGCCAGCAGTTTTATGGCCTATGAAAAACTGTTTTTT.

The rearrangement joins TRBV25-1 to TRBJ2-1; no clear D gene. Deletions cut 2 bases from V and 5 bases from J, with 4 bases between. The CDR3 consists of 12 residues. From germline, CDR1 is MGHDK and CDR2 SYGVNS. The CDR3 DNA is TGTGCCAGCAGTGAACTAGACAATGAGCAGTTCTTC. Protein: CASSELDNEQFF.

V and J are TRBV6-5 and TRBJ2-6, with D uncertain. This CDR3 is 13 amino acids long. V dropped 4 bases and J dropped 3 bases, with 4 bases sitting between them. Germline values: CDR1 MNHEY, CDR2 SVGAGI. The CDR3 DNA is TGTGCCAGCAGTTCCCTTGGGGCCAACGTCCTGACTTTC. Translated: CASSSLGANVLTF.

The CDR3: CASSESILGETQYF. CDR3 sequence (DNA): TGTGCCAGCAGTGAATCCATACTCGGGGAGACCCAGTACTTC. The chain couples TRBV25-1 to TRBJ2-5; the D is unclear. Germline V lookup: CDR1 MGHDK, CDR2 SYGVNS. V shed 1 base and J shed 5 bases, with 11 bases lying between them. This CDR3 contains 14 residues.

The chain has TRBV29-1 and TRBJ1-1, with 11 bases identical to TRBD1. CDR1 is SQVTM, CDR2 ANQGSEA, per germline. J lost 1 base, V lost 4 bases, and 11 bases had no gene match. The CDR3 has 17 residues. The DNA of the CDR3 is TGCAGCGTTGGGAATTGGACAGGGGGCTTGTGGAACACTGAAGCTTTCTTT. Its translation: CSVGNWTGGLWNTEAFF. The full variable domain, rest sourced from reference TRBV29-1 and TRBJ1-1, is SAVISQKPSRDICQRGTSLTIQCQVDSQVTMMFWYRQQPGQSLTLIATANQGSEATYESGFVIDKFPISRPNLTFSTLTVSNMSPEDSSIYLCSVGNWTGGLWNTEAFFGQGTRLTVV.

The V gene is TRBV7-2, the J gene TRBJ2-1, with TRBD2 identical over 8 bases. There are 12 residues in the CDR3. Trimming took 5 bases from V and 15 from J; bases not matched to a gene: 9. Germline CDR1 SGHTA, CDR2 FQGNSA. The chain's CDR3 is CASSQRAGARFF. The CDR3 DNA is TGTGCCAGCAGCCAGAGAGCGGGGGCAAGGTTCTTC.

This chain connects TRBV7-2 to TRBJ2-2; maybe TRBD1 (6 bases). CDR1 SGHTA and CDR2 FQGNSA come from the germline V gene. The CDR3 contains 15 residues. V was shortened by 5 bases and J by 5 bases, with 15 bases between the two germline ends. The CDR3 region is CASSPQGQSTGELFF. For the CDR3, the DNA is TGTGCCAGCAGCCCTCAGGGACAATCAACCGGGGAGCTGTTTTTT.

This clone was seen a handful of times. The rearrangement uses TRBV27 and TRBJ1-2; the D is unclear. The ends were cut back, 9 bases at V and 2 bases at J, with 16 bases in the middle. This CDR3 contains 14 residues. CDR1 is MNHEY, CDR2 SMNVEV, per germline (reference sequence). The DNA for the CDR3 is TGTGCCAGTACTTCCTTGCGGCCCAACTATGGCTACACCTTC. Amino acids: CASTSLRPNYGYTF.

The rearrangement uses TRBV11-1 and TRBJ2-3; 10 bases line up with TRBD1. Losses at the gene ends were 6 bases for V and 4 bases for J; bases not matched to a gene: 4. Germline V gene sequence: CDR1 SGHAT, CDR2 FQDESV (reference sequence). The CDR3 extends over 14 amino acids. CDR3 protein: CASRETGGADTQYF. DNA of the CDR3: TGTGCCAGCAGGGAGACAGGGGGCGCAGATACGCAGTATTTT.

The chain recombines TRBV5-1 with TRBJ1-1; D is uncertain. Trimming removed 4 bases from V and 7 bases from J, with 8 bases in between. The CDR3 sequence is 11 residues long. Germline values: CDR1 SGHRS, CDR2 YFSETQ. The CDR3, as DNA: TGCGCCAGCAGCACGGGGATTGAAGCTTTCTTT. Translation: CASSTGIEAFF.

This rearrangement joins TRBV5-1 to TRBJ1-2, with 8 bases identical to TRBD1. Germline CDR1 is SGHRS and CDR2 is YFSETQ. The CDR3 extends over 13 amino acids. J gave up 8 bases and V 6 bases, and 9 bases lay outside the gene matches. CDR3 DNA: TGCGCCAGCACATCCTCGGACAGGGTGGGCTACACCTTC. This translates into CASTSSDRVGYTF. The full variable domain, completed using reference TRBV5-1 and TRBJ1-2, is KAGVTQTPRYLIKTRGQQVTLSCSPISGHRSVSWYQQTPGQGLQFLFEYFSETQRNKGNFPGRFSGRQFSNSRSEMNVSTLELGDSALYLCASTSSDRVGYTFGSGTRLTVV.

The CDR3 here is CASSTSGGGNEQFF. CDR3 bases: TGTGCCAGCAGCACTAGCGGGGGAGGAAATGAGCAGTTCTTC. The chain carries TRBV2 and TRBJ2-1; 11 nucleotides align to TRBD2. The CDR3 is 14 residues long. V was clipped by 6 bases and J by 7 bases; unmatched bases: 5. The germline CDR1 and CDR2 sequences are SNHLY and FYNNEI. Drawing the rest from reference TRBV2 and TRBJ2-1, the complete variable domain is EPEVTQTPSHQVTQMGQEVILRCVPISNHLYFYWYRQILGQKVEFLVSFYNNEISEKSEIFDDQFSVERPDGSNFTLKIRSTKLEDSAMYFCASSTSGGGNEQFFGPGTRLTVL.

The chain employs TRBV7-8 and TRBJ2-7; 9 nucleotides agree with TRBD1. CDR3 length: 17 residues. Germline V gene data show CDR1 as SGHVS and CDR2 as FQNEAQ. Unmatched junction bases numbered 18, after V lost 7 bases and J lost 5 bases. The CDR3 spells CASKGPLRDRDFHEQYF. The CDR3 DNA follows: TGTGCCAGCAAAGGTCCCCTTAGGGACAGGGATTTCCACGAGCAGTACTTC.

This sequence joins TRBV4-3 and TRBJ1-4; 9 bases are shared with TRBD1. J gave up 6 bases and V 2 bases, and 13 bases lay outside the gene matches. Germline-derived CDR1 and CDR2 are LGHNA and YSLEER. The CDR3 consists of 18 residues. CDR3 residues: CASSQNPGQGLRHEKLFF. In nucleotides, the CDR3 is TGCGCCAGCAGCCAAAATCCGGGACAGGGACTGCGTCATGAAAAACTGTTTTTT.

The gene calls are TRBV6-1 and TRBJ1-3; 8 nucleotides align to TRBD1. Germline V lookup: CDR1 MNHNS, CDR2 SASEGT. V gave up 2 bases and J gave up 2 bases; unmatched junction bases: 2. This CDR3 is built from 15 residues. DNA of the CDR3: TGTGCCAGCAGTGAATGGGGACAGGCTGGAAACACCATATATTTT. Amino acids: CASSEWGQAGNTIYF.

The chain joins TRBV5-1 to TRBJ2-7; D gene ambiguous. V lost 4 bases and J 0 bases, leaving 5 bases between the germline ends. The CDR3 covers 12 residues. Germline lookup yields CDR1 SGHRS and CDR2 YFSETQ. The CDR3 sequence is CASSHSSYEQYF. The DNA of the CDR3 is TGCGCCAGCAGCCACAGCTCCTACGAGCAGTACTTC.

The V call is TRBV9, the J call TRBJ2-1, with TRBD1 identical over 8 bases. The length of the CDR3 is 14 residues. CDR1 SGDLS and CDR2 YYNGEE come from the germline V gene. Trimming cost V 4 bases and J 5 bases; bases outside gene matches: 5. CDR3 residues: CASSPGGADNEQFF. The DNA of the CDR3 is TGTGCCAGCAGCCCAGGGGGCGCAGACAATGAGCAGTTCTTC.

This sequence joins TRBV9 and TRBJ2-7, with 12 nucleotides matching TRBD1. Germline V gene sequence: CDR1 SGDLS, CDR2 YYNGEE. With V trimmed by 2 bases and J by 6 bases, 9 bases remained unmatched. The length of the CDR3 is 16 residues. CDR3 sequence (DNA): TGTGCCAGCAGCGTGGGCCCCGGGACAGGGGGCGGCGAGCAGTACTTC. Translated, it gives CASSVGPGTGGGEQYF.

V usage is TRBV5-4 and J usage is TRBJ1-1; TRBD1 is a possible D gene (6 bases). The CDR3 totals 13 residues. V lost 4 bases, J lost 11 bases, and 18 bases lay in between. Germline CDR1 and CDR2: SGHNT and YYREEE (reference sequence). The chain's CDR3 is CASSGGQTWGAFF. CDR3 DNA sequence: TGTGCCAGCAGCGGAGGACAGACCTGGGGGGCTTTCTTT.

The CDR3 sequence is CASSEVGGAAYQETQYF. CDR3 nucleotide sequence: TGTGCCAGCAGCGAGGTAGGGGGGGCCGCGTACCAAGAGACCCAGTACTTC. V and J are TRBV9 and TRBJ2-5; D is perhaps TRBD2 (7 bases). The CDR3 covers 17 residues. V was trimmed by 3 bases and J by 0 bases, leaving 18 bases between them. The V gene's germline CDR1 is SGDLS and CDR2 YYNGEE.

The chain has TRBV12-1 and TRBJ1-2; whether TRBD1, the table's D call, matches the DNA was not checked. TRBV12-1 is reported as a pseudogene. CDR3 size: 11 residues. This chain's CDR3 is CASSGPSGYTF. Here the CDR3 DNA reads TGTGCCAGCAGCGGCCCCAGTGGCTACACCTTC.